This TCR beta chain was documented in a study of CD8 T cells in ankylosing spondylitis. The V gene's germline CDR1 is LGHDT and CDR2 YNNKEL (reference sequence). Between the trimmed V and J ends, which lost 2 bases and 5 bases, there was a span of 13 bases. The CDR3 runs 15 residues. Findings and caveats of the study: One TCR beta motif, made up of roughly 8 highly homologous variants, appeared characteristic of ankylosing spondylitis blood.

This clonotype was picked up many times. Its cognate antigen is unknown. For TCR beta, libraries came from quantitative 5'-RACE with molecular barcodes. Via MiXCR, TCRdb re-called the 5' RACE reads, giving one row per CDR3 protein. The data contain approximately 240,000 distinct CDR3 sequences, more than 20% of them seen just once; the ten biggest clones take up roughly 0.67%. Sequences were obtained from blood, either unsorted or a sorted T cell fraction (not recorded which). This TCR was sampled from a male donor with ankylosing spondylitis or in good health (not recorded which). The chain links TRBV3-1 to TRBJ2-1; D is perhaps TRBD2 (7 bases). The CDR3 region is CASSQRGGGNNEQFF. CDR3 bases: TGTGCCAGCAGCCAAAGGGGAGGGGGTAACAATGAGCAGTTCTTC.